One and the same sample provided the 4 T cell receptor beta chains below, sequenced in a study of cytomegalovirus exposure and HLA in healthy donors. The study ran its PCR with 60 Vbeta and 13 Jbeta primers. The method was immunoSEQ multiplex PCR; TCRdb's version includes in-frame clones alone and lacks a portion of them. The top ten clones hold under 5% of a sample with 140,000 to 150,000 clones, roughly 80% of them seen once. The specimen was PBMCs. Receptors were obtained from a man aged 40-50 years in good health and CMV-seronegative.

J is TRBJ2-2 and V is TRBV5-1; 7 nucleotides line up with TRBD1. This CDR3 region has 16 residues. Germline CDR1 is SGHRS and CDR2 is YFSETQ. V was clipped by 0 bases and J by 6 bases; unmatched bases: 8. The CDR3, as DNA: TGCGCCAGCAGCTTGGGGAGACAGGGATTGGCCGGGGAGCTGTTTTTT. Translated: CASSLGRQGLAGELFF.

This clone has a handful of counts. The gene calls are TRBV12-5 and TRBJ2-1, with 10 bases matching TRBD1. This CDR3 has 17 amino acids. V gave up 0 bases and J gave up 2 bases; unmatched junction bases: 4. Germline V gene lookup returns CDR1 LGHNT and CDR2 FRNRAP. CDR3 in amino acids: CASGLVPGQGTYNEQFF. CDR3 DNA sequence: TGTGCTAGTGGTTTGGTACCGGGACAGGGGACCTACAATGAGCAGTTCTTC.

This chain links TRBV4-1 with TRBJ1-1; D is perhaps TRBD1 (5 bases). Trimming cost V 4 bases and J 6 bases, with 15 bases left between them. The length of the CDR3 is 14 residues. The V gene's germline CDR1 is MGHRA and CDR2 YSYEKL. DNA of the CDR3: TGCGCCAGCAGCCCGGGGGGGTCGGCTGCTGAAGCTTTCTTT. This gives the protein CASSPGGSAAEAFF.

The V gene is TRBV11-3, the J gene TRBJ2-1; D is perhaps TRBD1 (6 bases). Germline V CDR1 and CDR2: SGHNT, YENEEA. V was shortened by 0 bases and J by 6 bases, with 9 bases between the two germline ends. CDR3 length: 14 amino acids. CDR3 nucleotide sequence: TGTGCCAGCAGCTTAGACAGGGGTTCCAATGAGCAGTTCTTC. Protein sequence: CASSLDRGSNEQFF.